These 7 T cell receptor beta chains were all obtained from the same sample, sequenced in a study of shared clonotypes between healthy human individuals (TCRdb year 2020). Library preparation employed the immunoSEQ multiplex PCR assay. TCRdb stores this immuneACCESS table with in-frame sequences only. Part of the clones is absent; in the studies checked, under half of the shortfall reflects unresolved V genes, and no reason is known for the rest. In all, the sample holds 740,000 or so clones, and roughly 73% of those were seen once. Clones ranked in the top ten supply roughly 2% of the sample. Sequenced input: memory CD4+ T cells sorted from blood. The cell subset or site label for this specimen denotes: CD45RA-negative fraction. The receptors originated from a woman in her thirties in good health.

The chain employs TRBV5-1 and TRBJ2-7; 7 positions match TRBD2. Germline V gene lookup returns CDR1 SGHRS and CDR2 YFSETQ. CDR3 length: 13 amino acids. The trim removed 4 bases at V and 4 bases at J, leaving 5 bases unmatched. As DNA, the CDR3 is TGCGCCAGCAGCCAGGGAGGGACTTACGAGCAGTACTTC. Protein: CASSQGGTYEQYF.

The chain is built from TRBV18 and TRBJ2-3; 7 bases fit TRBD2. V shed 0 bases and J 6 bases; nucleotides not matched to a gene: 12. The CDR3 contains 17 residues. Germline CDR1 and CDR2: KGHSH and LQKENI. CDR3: CASSPPTSARLGDTQYF. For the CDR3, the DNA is TGTGCCAGCTCACCACCAACTAGCGCGAGATTAGGGGATACGCAGTATTTT. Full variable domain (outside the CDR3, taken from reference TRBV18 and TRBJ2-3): NAGVMQNPRHLVRRRGQEARLRCSPMKGHSHVYWYRQLPEEGLKFMVYLQKENIIDESGMPKERFSAEFPKEGPSILRIQQVVRGDSAAYFCASSPPTSARLGDTQYFGPGTRLTVL.

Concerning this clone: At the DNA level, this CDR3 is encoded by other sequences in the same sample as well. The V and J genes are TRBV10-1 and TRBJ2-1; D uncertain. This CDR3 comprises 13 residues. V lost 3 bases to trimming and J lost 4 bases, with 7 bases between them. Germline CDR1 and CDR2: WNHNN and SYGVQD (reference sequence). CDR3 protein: CASSDTVYNEQFF. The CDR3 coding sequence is TGCGCCAGCAGTGATACGGTTTACAATGAGCAGTTCTTC.

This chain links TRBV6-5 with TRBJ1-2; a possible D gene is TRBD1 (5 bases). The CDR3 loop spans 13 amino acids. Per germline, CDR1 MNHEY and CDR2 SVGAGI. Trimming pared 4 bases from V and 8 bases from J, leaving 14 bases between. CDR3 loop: CASSSGHKRGYTF. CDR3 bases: TGTGCCAGCAGTTCCGGACACAAGCGAGGCTACACCTTC.

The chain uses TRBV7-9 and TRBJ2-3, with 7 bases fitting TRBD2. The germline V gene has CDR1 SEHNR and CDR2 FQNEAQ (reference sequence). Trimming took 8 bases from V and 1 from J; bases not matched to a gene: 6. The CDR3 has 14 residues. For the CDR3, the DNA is TGTGCCAGCGTAGGCGGGAGTCGCACAGATACGCAGTATTTT. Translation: CASVGGSRTDTQYF.

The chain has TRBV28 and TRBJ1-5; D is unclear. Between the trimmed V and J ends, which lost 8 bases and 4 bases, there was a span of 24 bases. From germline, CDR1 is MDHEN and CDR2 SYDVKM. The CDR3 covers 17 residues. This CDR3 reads CASLLGPDLGRNQPQHF. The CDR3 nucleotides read TGTGCCAGCCTATTAGGTCCGGACCTCGGACGAAATCAGCCCCAGCATTTT.

For the CDR3, the DNA is TGTGCCAGCAGCTTGGTCGGGGCCGCTCTGTTGTCTGGGGCCAACGTCCTGACTTTC. Translating it yields CASSLVGAALLSGANVLTF. This sequence joins TRBV5-4 and TRBJ2-6, with D possibly called TRBD1 or TRBD2 (5 bases each). The CDR3 is 19 amino acids. The V end lost 0 bases, the J end lost 1 base, and 17 bases lay between the germline ends. CDR1 is SGHNT, CDR2 YYREEE, per germline (reference sequence).